One sample yielded the 6 T cell receptor beta chains listed below, sequenced in a study of shared clonotypes between healthy human individuals (dated by TCRdb to the early 2020s). The method was the immunoSEQ multiplex PCR assay. Sourced from immuneACCESS, this table was stored by TCRdb with only in-frame sequences that have V and J called. A share of the clones is absent; for the studies checked, an unresolved V gene accounts for under half, and the remainder has no known explanation. This sample gives some 2.4 million clones in total; more than 85% of them show up just once. In total, the top ten clones hold 0.36% of the sample. Sequencing used naive CD4+ T cells from PBMCs. The sample's cell subset or site, from its label and the paper: CD45RA+ positively selected. All receptors come from a man aged 18-30 years in good health. Some clones in this sample may be carry-over from other donors' samples.

V and J are TRBV12-5 and TRBJ2-2; D ambiguous. Trimming took off 6 bases at V and 6 bases at J, with 14 bases between the two ends. The CDR3 is made up of 14 amino acids. The germline CDR1 and CDR2 sequences are LGHNT and FRNRAP. CDR3 sequence: CASGPGPAAGELFF. DNA for the CDR3: TGTGCTAGTGGCCCTGGACCGGCGGCCGGGGAGCTGTTTTTT.

The V call is TRBV5-1, the J call TRBJ1-5, with D unclear. Trimming cost V 1 base and J 3 bases, with 5 bases left between them. CDR1 and CDR2 (germline): SGHRS, YFSETQ. This CDR3 is 13 amino acids long. CDR3 residues: CASSLTTNQPQHF. The CDR3 nucleotides read TGCGCCAGCAGCTTGACGACCAATCAGCCCCAGCATTTT. The complete variable domain, with remaining parts taken from reference TRBV5-1 and TRBJ1-5, reads KAGVTQTPRYLIKTRGQQVTLSCSPISGHRSVSWYQQTPGQGLQFLFEYFSETQRNKGNFPGRFSGRQFSNSRSEMNVSTLELGDSALYLCASSLTTNQPQHFGDGTRLSIL.

The rearrangement uses TRBV29-1 and TRBJ2-3; 7 bases are a match to TRBD2. The V gene's germline CDR1 is SQVTM and CDR2 ANQGSEA. Trimming at V came to 7 bases and at J to 4 bases, leaving 2 bases not matched to a gene. The CDR3 has 11 residues. The CDR3 DNA sequence: TGCAGCGGCGGGGGTGCAGATACGCAGTATTTT. It is translated as CSGGGADTQYF.

This rearrangement joins TRBV15 to TRBJ2-7, with TRBD1 as a possible D gene (6 bases). Deletions cut 5 bases from V and 2 bases from J, with 13 bases between. Germline V CDR1 and CDR2: LNHNV, YYDKDF (reference sequence). The CDR3 is made up of 14 amino acids. The CDR3 protein is CATSPRQEAYEQYF. The DNA for the CDR3 is TGTGCCACCAGCCCCCGACAGGAGGCCTACGAGCAGTACTTC.

This sequence joins TRBV29-1 and TRBJ2-2, with no clear D. There are 12 residues in the CDR3. The V gene lost 6 bases and the J gene lost 13 bases, with 18 bases spanning the gap. Germline V CDR1 and CDR2: SQVTM, ANQGSEA. CDR3 DNA: TGCAGCGTGCCCTGTGGGCCACCCGCGCTGTTTTTT. As protein: CSVPCGPPALFF.

The gene calls are TRBV4-1 and TRBJ2-3; 8 nucleotides line up with TRBD1. In germline, CDR1 is MGHRA, CDR2 YSYEKL. Trimming took 6 bases from V and 6 from J; bases not matched to a gene: 11. The CDR3 spans 15 residues. This CDR3 reads CASRRSGGESDTQYF. For the CDR3, the DNA is TGCGCCAGCAGGAGGTCAGGGGGCGAAAGTGATACGCAGTATTTT.